Each of the 13 T cell receptor beta chains below was sequenced from the same sample in a study of blood T cell repertoires in COVID-19 (dated by TCRdb to about 2020). The protocol used for the library was the immunoSEQ multiplex PCR assay. This is the immuneACCESS table as TCRdb keeps it, with only in-frame sequences that have V and J called. A part of the clones is gone; compared with another copy, unresolved V genes explain less than half, and the rest is unexplained. The sample has approximately 340,000 clones on record, roughly nine tenths of them singletons. The ten biggest clones cover just over 0.85% of the sample. Material for sequencing was PBMCs or T cells enriched from blood (not recorded which). The origin of the receptors is a woman aged 35 to 49 who had been exposed to COVID-19.

This chain connects TRBV27 to TRBJ1-2; D perhaps matches TRBD1 (6 bases). This CDR3 has 11 amino acids. In germline, CDR1 is MNHEY, CDR2 SMNVEV (reference sequence). Trimming stripped 8 bases from V and 4 bases from J, with 8 bases between. CDR3 sequence (DNA): TGTGCCAGCGGCAGGGGCTATGGCTACACCTTC. Amino acid sequence: CASGRGYGYTF.

The chain recombines TRBV7-8 with TRBJ2-3; 10 bases are shared with TRBD2. V was pared by 5 bases and J by 3 bases, with 17 bases of the junction left unmatched. Germline assignment: CDR1 SGHVS and CDR2 FQNEAQ. This CDR3 region has 19 residues. DNA of the CDR3: TGTGCCAGCAGCCGCAGACGGCAAAATAGCGGGGGGCCTACAGATACGCAGTATTTT. Protein product: CASSRRRQNSGGPTDTQYF. Full variable domain (outside the CDR3, taken from reference TRBV7-8 and TRBJ2-3): GAGVSQSPRYKVAKRGQDVALRCDPISGHVSLFWYQQALGQGPEFLTYFQNEAQLDKSGLPSDRFFAERPEGSVSTLKIQRTQQEDSAVYLCASSRRRQNSGGPTDTQYFGPGTRLTVL.

J is TRBJ2-2 and V is TRBV13; TRBD1 aligns across 9 bases. The V and J ends lost 1 base and 5 bases, in that order; junction bases with no gene match: 5. CDR3 length: 16 amino acids. Looked up from germline, CDR1 is PRHDT and CDR2 is FYEKMQ (reference sequence). CDR3 in DNA: TGTGCCAGCAGCTTAGCCGACAGGGGGGCTACCGGGGAGCTGTTTTTT. Translated, it gives CASSLADRGATGELFF.

The rearrangement links TRBV4-3 to TRBJ2-7; 8 bases match TRBD1. The CDR3 loop spans 15 amino acids. After removal of 1 base from V and 3 bases from J, the junction contained 5 bases not matched to a gene. The germline V gene has CDR1 LGHNA and CDR2 YSLEER. The CDR3 loop reads CASSQGRDRYYEQYF. The CDR3, as DNA: TGCGCCAGCAGCCAAGGCCGGGACAGGTACTACGAGCAGTACTTC.

The chain carries TRBV27 and TRBJ1-1; D is perhaps TRBD1 (6 bases). V was trimmed by 5 bases and J by 12 bases, leaving 19 bases between them. The CDR3 runs 13 residues. CDR1 MNHEY and CDR2 SMNVEV come from the germline V gene (reference sequence). CDR3 sequence (DNA): TGTGCCAGCAGTGAGACGACAGGTCCGAAGACTTTCTTT. It encodes CASSETTGPKTFF.

This chain uses TRBV6-4 with TRBJ2-4; 7 bases are a match to TRBD1. The length of the CDR3 is 15 residues. Germline CDR1 reads MRHNA; CDR2 reads SNTAGT. The V segment lost 4 bases and the J segment 6 bases; nucleotides outside the gene matches: 9. The CDR3: CASSATGQCPNIQYF. DNA of the CDR3: TGTGCCAGCAGTGCCACGGGACAGTGCCCAAACATTCAGTACTTC.

The V call is TRBV15, the J call TRBJ1-1; D not resolved. Germline-derived CDR1 and CDR2 are LNHNV and YYDKDF (reference sequence). The V end was cut by 1 base, the J end by 2 bases, with 11 bases between. CDR3 size: 15 residues. CDR3 region: CATSRGGAFNTEAFF. The CDR3, as DNA: TGTGCCACCAGCAGAGGAGGAGCATTTAACACTGAAGCTTTCTTT.

This chain uses TRBV6-6 with TRBJ1-1; a weak D match, TRBD1 (5 bases). This CDR3 region has 13 residues. Trimming removed 0 bases from V and 12 bases from J, with 14 bases in between. Germline V gives CDR1 MNHNY, CDR2 SVGAGI (reference sequence). CDR3 nucleotides: TGTGCCAGCAGTTACTCGACTGGGGGGTCGACTTTCTTT. It codes for CASSYSTGGSTFF.

The chain is built from TRBV7-9 and TRBJ2-7; 9 bases are a match to TRBD1. V was clipped by 11 bases and J by 4 bases; unmatched bases: 12. This CDR3 region has 14 residues. Germline CDR1 and CDR2: SEHNR and FQNEAQ (reference sequence). The CDR3 spells CAGQGTHYPYEQYF. DNA of the CDR3: TGTGCCGGACAGGGGACTCATTACCCTTACGAGCAGTACTTC.

The V call is TRBV11-3, the J call TRBJ2-7, with no clear D. V lost 6 bases and J 1 base, leaving 19 bases between the germline ends. The CDR3 runs 16 residues. Germline V gene data show CDR1 as SGHNT and CDR2 as YENEEA. Written as DNA, the CDR3 is TGTGCCAGCAGTCTGAACGTGGGCCCTCGTTCCTACGAGCAGTACTTC. This codes for CASSLNVGPRSYEQYF.

This clone has a handful of counts. The rearrangement links TRBV20-1 to TRBJ1-1; D unresolved. Germline V CDR1 and CDR2: DFQATT, SNEGSKA (reference sequence). The CDR3 is 11 residues long. The germline V and J ends were trimmed by 0 bases and 11 bases, with 10 bases remaining between them. CDR3 in amino acids: CSARDWPLAFF. For the CDR3, the DNA is TGCAGTGCTAGAGATTGGCCGCTGGCTTTCTTT.

This sequence joins TRBV5-1 and TRBJ1-2, with D possibly matching TRBD1 (6 bases). This CDR3 comprises 14 residues. Germline CDR1 reads SGHRS; CDR2 reads YFSETQ. Trimming removed 3 bases at V and 2 bases at J, with 11 bases between. The chain's CDR3 is CASSSDRLNYGYTF. In nucleotides, the CDR3 is TGCGCCAGCAGCTCGGACAGACTAAACTATGGCTACACCTTC.

This clone turned up a few times. V and J are TRBV4-1 and TRBJ1-2; D may be TRBD1 (6 bases). Germline V gene sequence: CDR1 MGHRA, CDR2 YSYEKL. This CDR3 has 15 amino acids. V shed 0 bases and J shed 4 bases, with 12 bases lying between them. The CDR3 bases are TGCGCCAGCAGCCAAGACCTCCGGGACACCTATGGCTACACCTTC. Its translation: CASSQDLRDTYGYTF.